The 4 T cell receptor beta chains in this list originate from one sample, sequenced in a study of cytomegalovirus exposure and HLA in healthy donors. This table comes from immunoSEQ multiplex PCR, and its TCRdb copy is limited to in-frame clones, with some not included. Of 150,000 to 200,000 clones in the sample, about four fifths were seen once. Sequencing was performed on PBMCs. All receptors come from a man aged 18 to 35 in good health and CMV-seropositive.

The genes are TRBV9 and TRBJ2-2; TRBD2 matches at 7 bases. Trimming took 2 bases from V and 2 from J; bases not matched to a gene: 9. In germline, CDR1 is SGDLS, CDR2 YYNGEE. The CDR3 runs 17 residues. CDR3 sequence reads: CASSVRSGGINTGELFF. CDR3 DNA: TGTGCCAGCAGCGTTAGGTCGGGGGGAATAAACACCGGGGAGCTGTTTTTT. Based on the CDR3 plus reference TRBV9 and TRBJ2-2, the full variable domain is DSGVTQTPKHLITATGQRVTLRCSPRSGDLSVYWYQQSLDQGLQFLIQYYNGEERAKGNILERFSAQQFPDLHSELNLSSLELGDSALYFCASSVRSGGINTGELFFGEGSRLTVL.

The chain carries TRBV27 and TRBJ1-2; D possibly corresponds to TRBD1 (5 bases). CDR1 is MNHEY and CDR2 is SMNVEV in the germline V gene (reference sequence). The CDR3 spans 14 residues. The V gene lost 6 bases and the J gene lost 7 bases, with 18 bases spanning the gap. CDR3 protein: CASRSLGGLGGYTF. The CDR3 nucleotides read TGTGCCAGCAGGTCCCTGGGGGGTCTCGGTGGCTACACCTTC.

This chain connects TRBV11-1 to TRBJ1-1, with D uncertain. CDR3 length: 14 amino acids. The germline V gene has CDR1 SGHAT and CDR2 FQDESV (reference sequence). V lost 1 base and J 3 bases, leaving 9 bases between the germline ends. The CDR3: CASSLDPEYTEAFF. In DNA form, the CDR3 reads TGTGCCAGCAGCTTAGACCCGGAGTACACTGAAGCTTTCTTT. The full variable domain, rest sourced from reference TRBV11-1 and TRBJ1-1, is EAEVAQSPRYKITEKSQAVAFWCDPISGHATLYWYRQILGQGPELLVQFQDESVVDDSQLPKDRFSAERLKGVDSTLKIQPAELGDSAMYLCASSLDPEYTEAFFGQGTRLTVV.

This clone was recorded once. The chain carries TRBV5-1 and TRBJ1-1; perhaps TRBD1 as D (5 bases). The germline gives CDR1 SGHRS, CDR2 YFSETQ. V was trimmed by 3 bases and J by 4 bases, leaving 16 bases between them. The CDR3 spans 15 residues. The DNA for the CDR3 is TGCGCCAGCAGCTCACTAAATTCCGGGGGCACTGAAGCTTTCTTT. Translation gives CASSSLNSGGTEAFF.